The 3 T cell receptor beta chains below come from one sample, sequenced in a study of CXCR3-negative and CXCR3-positive naive CD8 T cells. Their recognized antigens are unknown. Findings of the study overall: Greater hydrophobicity was found in TRB CDR3s of CXCR3-positive naive cells than of CXCR3-negative naive cells.

The authors prepared UMI-labeled TRB cDNA libraries by 5' RACE. TCRdb processed the 5' RACE reads again and assigns one entry to each CDR3 protein, with no DNA. The table lists 150,000 or so distinct CDR3 sequences. What was sequenced was naive CXCR3+ CD8+ T cells from blood. The subset is: CD45RO-CCR7+CD27+CD95- naive CD8+ T cells expressing CXCR3 (TNR3+). Source of these receptors: a human donor in good health. Some clones in this sample may be carry-over from other donors' samples.

This chain joins TRBV10-3 and TRBJ1-2. CDR3 length: 13 residues. Germline V gene lookup returns CDR1 ENHRY and CDR2 SYGVKD. CDR3 residues: CAISEQDNYGYTF.

The chain recombines TRBV9 with TRBJ1-2; the D call from TCRdb, TRBD1, cannot be confirmed without DNA. This CDR3 has 15 amino acids. In germline, CDR1 is SGDLS, CDR2 YYNGEE. The CDR3 here is CASSLLDSFTYGYTF.

This CDR3 is CASSQDFGSEQYF. V gene TRBV4-3 combines with J gene TRBJ2-7. The CDR3 covers 13 residues. CDR1 is LGHNA and CDR2 is YSLEER in the germline V gene.